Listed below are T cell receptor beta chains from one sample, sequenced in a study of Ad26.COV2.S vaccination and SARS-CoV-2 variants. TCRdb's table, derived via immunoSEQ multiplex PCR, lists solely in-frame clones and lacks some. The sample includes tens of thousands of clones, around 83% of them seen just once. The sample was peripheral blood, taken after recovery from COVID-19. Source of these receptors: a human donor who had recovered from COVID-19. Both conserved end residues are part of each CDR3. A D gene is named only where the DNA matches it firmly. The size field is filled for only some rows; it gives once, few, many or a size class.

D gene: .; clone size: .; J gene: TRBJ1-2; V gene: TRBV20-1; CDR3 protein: CSASLGPVEGYGYTF; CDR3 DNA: TGCAGTGCTAGTCTCGGACCGGTCGAGGGTTATGGCTACACCTTC
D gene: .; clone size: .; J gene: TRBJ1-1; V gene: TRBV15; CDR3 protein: CATSRDRGRDTRRDTEAFF; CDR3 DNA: TGTGCCACCAGCAGAGATCGAGGCAGGGACACTCGGAGGGATACTGAAGCTTTCTTT
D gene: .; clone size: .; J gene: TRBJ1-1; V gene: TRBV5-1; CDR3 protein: CASSLFDRTTEAFF; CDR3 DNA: TGCGCCAGCAGCTTGTTTGACAGGACCACTGAAGCTTTCTTT
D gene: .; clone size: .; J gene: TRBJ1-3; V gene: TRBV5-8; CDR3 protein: CASSPRVYNAGNTIYF; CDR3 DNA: TGTGCCAGCAGCCCCAGGGTCTATAATGCTGGAAACACCATATATTTT
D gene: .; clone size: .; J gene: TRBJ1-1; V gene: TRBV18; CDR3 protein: CASSPPPQASEAFF; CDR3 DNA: TGTGCCAGCTCACCACCCCCCCAGGCGTCTGAAGCTTTCTTT
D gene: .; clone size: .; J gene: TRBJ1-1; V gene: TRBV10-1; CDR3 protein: CASSGDRNTEAFF; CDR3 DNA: TGCGCCAGCAGTGGCGACAGGAACACTGAAGCTTTCTTT
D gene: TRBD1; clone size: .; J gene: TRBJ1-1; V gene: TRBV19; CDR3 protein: CASSTTGARNTEAFF; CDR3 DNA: TGTGCCAGTAGTACGACAGGGGCCAGGAACACTGAAGCTTTCTTT
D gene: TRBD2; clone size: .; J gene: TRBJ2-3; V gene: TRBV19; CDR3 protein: CASSPRLAVTISTDTQYF; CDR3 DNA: TGTGCCAGTAGTCCTCGACTAGCGGTTACTATCAGCACAGATACGCAGTATTTT
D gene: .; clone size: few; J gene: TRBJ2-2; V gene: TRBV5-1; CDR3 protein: CASSFPGPTNTGELFF; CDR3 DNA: TGCGCCAGCAGCTTCCCCGGGCCTACGAACACCGGGGAGCTGTTTTTT
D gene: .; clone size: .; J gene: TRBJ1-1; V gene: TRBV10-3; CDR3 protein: CAIAPQLDTEAFF; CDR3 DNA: TGTGCCATCGCGCCCCAATTGGACACTGAAGCTTTCTTT
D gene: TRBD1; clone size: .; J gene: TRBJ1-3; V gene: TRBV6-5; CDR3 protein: CASRPPTGGNTIYF; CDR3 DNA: TGTGCCAGCAGACCTCCGACAGGGGGAAACACCATATATTTT
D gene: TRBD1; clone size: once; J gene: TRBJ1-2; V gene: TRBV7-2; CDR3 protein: CASSLDRAKGNGYTF; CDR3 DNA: TGTGCCAGCAGCTTGGACAGGGCTAAAGGGAATGGCTACACCTTC
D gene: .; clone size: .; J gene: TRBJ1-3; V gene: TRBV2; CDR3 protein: CAISPDPGRPASGNTIYF; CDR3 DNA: TGTGCCATCTCCCCCGACCCAGGACGACCCGCCTCTGGAAACACCATATATTTT
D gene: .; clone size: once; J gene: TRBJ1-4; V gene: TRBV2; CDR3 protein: CASSFRLDTANEKLFF; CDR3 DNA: TGTGCCAGCAGTTTTCGATTGGACACAGCTAATGAAAAACTGTTTTTT
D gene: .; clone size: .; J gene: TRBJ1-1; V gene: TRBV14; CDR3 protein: CASSQDLTSRADTEAFF; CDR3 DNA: TGTGCCAGCAGCCAAGATTTGACGTCCCGGGCGGACACTGAAGCTTTCTTT
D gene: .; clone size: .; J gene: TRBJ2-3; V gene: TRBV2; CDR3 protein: CASSLGGASDTQYF; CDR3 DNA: TGTGCCAGCAGTTTAGGAGGAGCCTCGGATACGCAGTATTTT
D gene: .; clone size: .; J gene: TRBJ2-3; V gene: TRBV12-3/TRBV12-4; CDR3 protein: CASSLGRTDTQYF; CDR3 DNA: TGTGCCAGCAGTTTAGGTCGCACAGATACGCAGTATTTT
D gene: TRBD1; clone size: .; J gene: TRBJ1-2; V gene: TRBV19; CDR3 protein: CASKLDRVNGYTF; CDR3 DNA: TGTGCCAGTAAATTAGACAGGGTTAATGGCTACACCTTC
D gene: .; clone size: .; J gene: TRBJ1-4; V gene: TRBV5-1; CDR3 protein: CASSLASGPQGKLFF; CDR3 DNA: TGCGCCAGCAGCTTGGCCTCGGGACCTCAAGGAAAACTGTTTTTT
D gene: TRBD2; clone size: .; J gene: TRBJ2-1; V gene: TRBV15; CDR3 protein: CATSRERLAGVEFF; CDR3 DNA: TGTGCCACCAGCAGAGAAAGACTAGCGGGAGTAGAATTCTTC
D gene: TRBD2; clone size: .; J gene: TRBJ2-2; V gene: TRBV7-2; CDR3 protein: CASSWLAGARFSGELFF; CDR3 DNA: TGTGCCAGCAGCTGGCTAGCGGGAGCAAGATTTTCCGGGGAGCTGTTTTTT
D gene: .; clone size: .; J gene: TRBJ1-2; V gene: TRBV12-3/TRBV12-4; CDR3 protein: CASSFGGYGYTF; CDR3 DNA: TGTGCCAGCAGTTTTGGTGGCTATGGCTACACCTTC